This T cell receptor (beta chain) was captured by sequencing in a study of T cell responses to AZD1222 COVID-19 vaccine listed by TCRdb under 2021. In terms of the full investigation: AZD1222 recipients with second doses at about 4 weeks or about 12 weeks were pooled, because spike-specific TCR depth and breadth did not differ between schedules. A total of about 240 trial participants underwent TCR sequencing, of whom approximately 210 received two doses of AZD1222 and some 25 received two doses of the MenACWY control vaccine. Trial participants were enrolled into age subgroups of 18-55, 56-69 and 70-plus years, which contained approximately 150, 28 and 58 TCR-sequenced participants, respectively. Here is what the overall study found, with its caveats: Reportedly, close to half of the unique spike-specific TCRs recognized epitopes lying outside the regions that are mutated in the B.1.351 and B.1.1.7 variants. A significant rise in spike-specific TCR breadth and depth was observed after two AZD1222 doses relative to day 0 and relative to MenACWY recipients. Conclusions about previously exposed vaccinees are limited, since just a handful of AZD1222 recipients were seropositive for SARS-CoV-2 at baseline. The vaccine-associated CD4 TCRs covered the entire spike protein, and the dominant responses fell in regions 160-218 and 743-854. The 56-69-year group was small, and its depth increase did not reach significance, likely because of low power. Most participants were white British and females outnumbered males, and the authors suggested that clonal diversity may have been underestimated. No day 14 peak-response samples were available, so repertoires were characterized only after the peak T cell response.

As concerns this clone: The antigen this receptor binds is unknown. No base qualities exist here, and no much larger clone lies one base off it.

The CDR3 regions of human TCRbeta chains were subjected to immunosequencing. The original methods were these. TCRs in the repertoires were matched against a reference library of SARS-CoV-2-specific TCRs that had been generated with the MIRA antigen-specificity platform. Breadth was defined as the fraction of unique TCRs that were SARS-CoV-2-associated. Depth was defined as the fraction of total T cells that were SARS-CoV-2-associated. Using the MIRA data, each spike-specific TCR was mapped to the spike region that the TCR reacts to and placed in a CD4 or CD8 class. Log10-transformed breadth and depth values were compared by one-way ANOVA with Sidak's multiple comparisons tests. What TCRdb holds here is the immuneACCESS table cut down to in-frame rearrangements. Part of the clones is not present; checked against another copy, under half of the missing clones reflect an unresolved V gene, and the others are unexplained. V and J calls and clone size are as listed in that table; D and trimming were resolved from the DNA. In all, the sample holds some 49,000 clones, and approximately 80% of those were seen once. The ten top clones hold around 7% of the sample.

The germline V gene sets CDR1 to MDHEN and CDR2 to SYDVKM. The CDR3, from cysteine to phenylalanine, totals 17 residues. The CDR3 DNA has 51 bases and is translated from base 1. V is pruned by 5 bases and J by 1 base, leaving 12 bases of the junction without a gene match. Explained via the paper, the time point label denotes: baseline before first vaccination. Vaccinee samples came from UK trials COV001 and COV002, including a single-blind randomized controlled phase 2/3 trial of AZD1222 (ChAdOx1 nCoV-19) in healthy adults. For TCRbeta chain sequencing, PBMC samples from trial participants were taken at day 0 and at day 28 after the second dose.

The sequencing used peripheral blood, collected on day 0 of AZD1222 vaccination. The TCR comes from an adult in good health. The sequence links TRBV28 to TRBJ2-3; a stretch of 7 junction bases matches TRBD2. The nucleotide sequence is TGTGCCAGCAGTGGGGCGGGAGCGGGTAGAGGCACAGATACGCAGTATTTT. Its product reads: CASSGAGAGRGTDTQYF.